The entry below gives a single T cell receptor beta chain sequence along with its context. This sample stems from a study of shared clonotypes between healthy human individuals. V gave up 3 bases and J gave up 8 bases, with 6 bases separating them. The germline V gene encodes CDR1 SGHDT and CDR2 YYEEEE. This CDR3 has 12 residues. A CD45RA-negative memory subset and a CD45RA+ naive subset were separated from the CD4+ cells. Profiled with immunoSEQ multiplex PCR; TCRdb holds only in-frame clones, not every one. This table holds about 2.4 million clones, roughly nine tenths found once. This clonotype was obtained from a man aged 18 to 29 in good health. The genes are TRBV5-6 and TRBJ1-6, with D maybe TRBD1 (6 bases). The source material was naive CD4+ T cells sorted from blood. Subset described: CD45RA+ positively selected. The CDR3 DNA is TGTGCCAGCAGCTGGACAGATTCACCCCTCCACTTT. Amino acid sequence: CASSWTDSPLHF.